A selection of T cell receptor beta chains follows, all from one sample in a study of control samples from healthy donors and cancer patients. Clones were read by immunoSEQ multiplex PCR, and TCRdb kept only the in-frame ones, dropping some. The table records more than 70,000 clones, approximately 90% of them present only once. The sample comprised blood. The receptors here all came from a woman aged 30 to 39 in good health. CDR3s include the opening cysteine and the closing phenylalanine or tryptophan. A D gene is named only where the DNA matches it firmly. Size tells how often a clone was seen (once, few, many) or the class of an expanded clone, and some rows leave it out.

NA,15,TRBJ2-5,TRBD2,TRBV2,TGTGCCAGCAGTGAGCTGGGACTAGCGGTGGAGACCCAGTACTTC,CASSELGLAVETQYF
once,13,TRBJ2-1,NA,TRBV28,TGTGCCAGCAGACTAGGACTAAACAATGAGCAGTTCTTC,CASRLGLNNEQFF
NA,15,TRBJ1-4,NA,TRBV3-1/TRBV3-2,TGTGCCAGCAGCCAAGATTTCGGAAGTTATGAAAAACTGTTTTTT,CASSQDFGSYEKLFF
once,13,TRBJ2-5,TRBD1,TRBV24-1,TGTGCCACCAGTCCAGGGGGCGAGGAGACCCAGTACTTC,CATSPGGEETQYF
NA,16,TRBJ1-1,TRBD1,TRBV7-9,TGTGCCAGCAGCACCAGCTCGGGACAGGGAAGGACTGAAGCTTTCTTT,CASSTSSGQGRTEAFF
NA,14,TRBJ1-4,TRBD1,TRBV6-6,TGTGCCAGCAGTTACGACAGGGCAGACGAAAAACTGTTTTTT,CASSYDRADEKLFF
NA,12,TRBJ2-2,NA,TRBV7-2,TGTGCCAGCAGCTTAGGGCCCGGGGAGCTGTTTTTT,CASSLGPGELFF
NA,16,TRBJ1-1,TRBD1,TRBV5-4,TGTGCCAGCAGCTCCCCCGGACAGGCCGTTTACACTGAAGCTTTCTTT,CASSSPGQAVYTEAFF
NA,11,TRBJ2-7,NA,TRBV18,TGTGCCAGCTCACAGGAAGTCCAGCAGTACTTC,CASSQEVQQYF
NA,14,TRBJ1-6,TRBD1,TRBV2,TGTGCCAGCGTATACAGGGGGCAGAATTCACCCCTCCACTTT,CASVYRGQNSPLHF
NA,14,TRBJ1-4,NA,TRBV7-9,TGTGCCAGCAGCCAGACAGGTCGCTATGAAAAACTGTTTTTT,CASSQTGRYEKLFF
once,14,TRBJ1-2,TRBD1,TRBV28,TGTGCCAGCCGGGGGCAGGGGGACAACTATGGCTACACCTTC,CASRGQGDNYGYTF
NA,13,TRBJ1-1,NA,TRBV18,TGTGCCAGCTCACCACCGTTGGGGGGGAGGGCTTTCTTT,CASSPPLGGRAFF
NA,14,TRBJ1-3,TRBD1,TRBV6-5,TGTGCCAGCAGCCACCCAGGGGGGACGGGGACCATATATTTT,CASSHPGGTGTIYF
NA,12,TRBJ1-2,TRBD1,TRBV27,TGTGCCAGCAGAAGAGGGGGCGGTGGCTACACCTTC,CASRRGGGGYTF
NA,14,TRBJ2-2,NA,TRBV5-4,TGTGCCAGCAGCCGATTCGGGGGCACCGGGGAGCTGTTTTTT,CASSRFGGTGELFF
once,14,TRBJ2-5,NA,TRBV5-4,TGTGCCAGCAGCTTGGACTTCCATCAAGAGACCCAGTACTTC,CASSLDFHQETQYF
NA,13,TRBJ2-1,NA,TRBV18,TGTGCCAGCTCCTCGCGACGAGAGGGTGAGCAGTTCTTC,CASSSRREGEQFF
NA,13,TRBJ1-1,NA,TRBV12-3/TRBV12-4,TGTGCCAGCAGTTTGGGGGGAGGGACTGAAGCTTTCTTT,CASSLGGGTEAFF
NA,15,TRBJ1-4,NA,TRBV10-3,TGTGCCATCAGTGAGGGGACCGTCCGTAATGAAAAACTGTTTTTT,CAISEGTVRNEKLFF
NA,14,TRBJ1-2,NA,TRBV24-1,TGTGCCACCAGTTTTTACAGGACTAACTATGGCTACACCTTC,CATSFYRTNYGYTF
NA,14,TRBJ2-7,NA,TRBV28,TGTGCCGGGGGGGGCGGGGGTCCCCCTTACGAGCAGTACTTC,CAGGGGGPPYEQYF
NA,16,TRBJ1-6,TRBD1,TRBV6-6,TGTGCCAGCAGTTCCGACGGGACAGGGGTTAATTCACCCCTCCACTTT,CASSSDGTGVNSPLHF
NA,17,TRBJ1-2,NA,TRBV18,TGTGCCAGCTCGCCTACTGCAGACCCTACCTCTAACTATGGCTACACCTTC,CASSPTADPTSNYGYTF
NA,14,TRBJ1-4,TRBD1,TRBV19,TGTGCCAGTAATAACAGGGGCTCTGGCGAAAAACTGTTTTTT,CASNNRGSGEKLFF
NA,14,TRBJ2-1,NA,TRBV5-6,TGTGCCAGCAGCTTGGAGTTCTCCTACAATGAGCAGTTCTTC,CASSLEFSYNEQFF
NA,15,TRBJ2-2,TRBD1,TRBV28,TGTGCCAGCAGTTTGGGACAGGAGGTCACCGGGGAGCTGTTTTTT,CASSLGQEVTGELFF
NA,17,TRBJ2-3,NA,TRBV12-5,TGTGCTAGTGGTTTGGTAGCCGGGGCAAGGGGTGCAGATACGCAGTATTTT,CASGLVAGARGADTQYF